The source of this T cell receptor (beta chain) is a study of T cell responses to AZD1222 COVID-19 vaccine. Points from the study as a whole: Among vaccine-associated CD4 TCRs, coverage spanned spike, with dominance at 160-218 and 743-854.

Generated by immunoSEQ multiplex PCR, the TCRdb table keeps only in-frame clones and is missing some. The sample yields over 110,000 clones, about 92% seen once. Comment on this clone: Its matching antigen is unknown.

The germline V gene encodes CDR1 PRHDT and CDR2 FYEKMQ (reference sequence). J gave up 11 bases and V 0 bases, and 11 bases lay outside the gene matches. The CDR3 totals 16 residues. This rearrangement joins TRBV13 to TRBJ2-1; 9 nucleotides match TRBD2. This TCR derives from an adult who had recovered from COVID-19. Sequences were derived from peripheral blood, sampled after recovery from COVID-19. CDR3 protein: CASSLGGSGSSPQQFF. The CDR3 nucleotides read TGTGCCAGCAGCTTAGGGGGTAGCGGGAGTAGTCCCCAGCAGTTCTTC.